This entry lists 20 T cell receptor beta chains sequenced from one sample in a study of beta chain features in type 1 diabetes. The authors reverse transcribed all of the isolated RNA, so sequencing captured expressed TCRB transcripts. Measured with immunoSEQ multiplex PCR; TCRdb has only the in-frame clones, and not every one. The sample consists of 500,000 to 700,000 clones, 15% of them appearing once. Sequenced material: naive CD4+ T cells from blood. The receptors shown here come from a man in his late teens or twenties in good health.

V is TRBV10-3 and J is TRBJ1-1; D is unclear. V was cut by 0 bases and J by 1 base, with 18 bases left in between. CDR1 and CDR2 from the germline V gene are ENHRY and SYGVKD. The CDR3 has 18 residues. The chain's CDR3 is CAISESSTANLQNTEAFF. The DNA of the CDR3 is TGTGCCATCAGTGAGTCGTCTACGGCCAACCTACAGAACACTGAAGCTTTCTTT.

This clone was observed a single time. This rearrangement joins TRBV28 to TRBJ2-4; 9 nucleotides match TRBD1. The length of the CDR3 is 15 residues. The germline V gene encodes CDR1 MDHEN and CDR2 SYDVKM. V was clipped by 7 bases and J by 0 bases; unmatched bases: 4. The CDR3: CASKPTGGAKNIQYF. The CDR3, as DNA: TGTGCCAGCAAACCGACAGGGGGAGCCAAAAACATTCAGTACTTC. The entire variable domain, with the rest obtained from reference TRBV28 and TRBJ2-4, is as follows: DVKVTQSSRYLVKRTGEKVFLECVQDMDHENMFWYRQDPGLGLRLIYFSYDVKMKEKGDIPEGYSVSREKKERFSLILESASTNQTSMYLCASKPTGGAKNIQYFGAGTRLSVL.

This clone was observed a handful of times. V and J are TRBV29-1 and TRBJ2-1, with TRBD1 matching over 7 bases. The CDR3 has 13 amino acids. The V and J ends lost 8 bases and 2 bases, in that order; junction bases with no gene match: 6. Germline CDR1 and CDR2: SQVTM and ANQGSEA. In DNA, the CDR3 is TGCAGCCATGCCGGGACAGCCTACAATGAGCAGTTCTTC. It is translated as CSHAGTAYNEQFF.

This clone was detected only a few times. V usage is TRBV7-7 and J usage is TRBJ2-2; D may be TRBD2 (7 bases). The CDR3 covers 12 residues. Germline lookup yields CDR1 SSHAT and CDR2 FNYEAQ (reference sequence). CDR3 sequence: CASGGGPGELFF. The CDR3 DNA sequence: TGTGCTAGCGGCGGGGGCCCCGGGGAGCTGTTTTTT.

In DNA form, the CDR3 reads TGTGCCAGCAGTTTAAACCCGGAGGACACTGAAGCTTTCTTT. It is translated as CASSLNPEDTEAFF. V is TRBV27 and J is TRBJ1-1; D is uncertain. Between the trimmed V and J ends, which lost 2 bases and 3 bases, there was a span of 10 bases. The CDR3 has 14 amino acids. Germline V gene sequence: CDR1 MNHEY, CDR2 SMNVEV (reference sequence).

This clone was seen a handful of times. The same CDR3 is also encoded by other DNA sequences in this sample. V and J are TRBV6-5 and TRBJ2-7; TRBD1 matches 8 bases. CDR1 is MNHEY, CDR2 SVGAGI, per germline. The CDR3 is 15 amino acids. With 0 bases clipped from V and 3 bases from J, the junction kept 4 bases outside the gene matches. Here the CDR3 reads CASSYSGTGLYEQYF. For the CDR3, the DNA is TGTGCCAGCAGTTACTCCGGGACAGGACTCTACGAGCAGTACTTC.

This clone was recorded a few times. Within the sample, other DNA sequences also encode this same CDR3. This chain connects TRBV15 to TRBJ2-7; D is unresolved. CDR1 and CDR2 (germline): LNHNV, YYDKDF (reference sequence). This CDR3 has 13 amino acids. The V gene lost 0 bases and the J gene lost 2 bases, with 5 bases spanning the gap. CDR3 DNA: TGTGCCACCAGCAGAGATAGGACCTACGAGCAGTACTTC. It is translated as CATSRDRTYEQYF.

This clone was seen a few times. The rearrangement joins TRBV18 to TRBJ2-7; TRBD1 matches 10 bases. The CDR3 totals 15 residues. The V and J ends lost 3 bases and 3 bases, in that order; junction bases with no gene match: 5. Germline V gene data show CDR1 as KGHSH and CDR2 as LQKENI. The DNA for the CDR3 is TGTGCCAGCTCACCGGCGACAGGGGGCCACTACGAGCAGTACTTC. Protein: CASSPATGGHYEQYF.

This chain uses TRBV4-1 with TRBJ2-7; 8 bases fit TRBD1. In germline, CDR1 is MGHRA, CDR2 YSYEKL. With 3 bases clipped from V and 6 bases from J, the junction kept 10 bases outside the gene matches. The length of the CDR3 is 15 residues. The CDR3: CASSHRTGPDSEQYF. Written as DNA, the CDR3 is TGCGCCAGCAGCCATAGGACAGGGCCGGATTCCGAGCAGTACTTC.

V gene TRBV18 combines with J gene TRBJ1-5; a possible D gene is TRBD1 (6 bases). V was cut by 4 bases and J by 7 bases, with 14 bases left in between. The CDR3 is made up of 14 amino acids. Germline V gene data show CDR1 as KGHSH and CDR2 as LQKENI. The CDR3 region is CASSQEDSRQPQHF. The CDR3 nucleotides are TGTGCCAGCTCACAGGAGGACAGTAGGCAGCCCCAGCATTTT. The full variable domain, rest sourced from reference TRBV18 and TRBJ1-5, is NAGVMQNPRHLVRRRGQEARLRCSPMKGHSHVYWYRQLPEEGLKFMVYLQKENIIDESGMPKERFSAEFPKEGPSILRIQQVVRGDSAAYFCASSQEDSRQPQHFGDGTRLSIL.

This clone has a handful of counts. An end of the junction does not agree with germline; a read error may underlie this. The rearrangement joins TRBV28 to TRBJ2-7; tentative D call: TRBD1 (5 bases). The CDR3 covers 14 residues. Germline CDR1 and CDR2: MDHEN and SYDVKM. CDR3 sequence (DNA): TGTGCCAGCAGCTTATCAGGGATCACCTACGAGCAGTACTTC. As protein: CASSLSGITYEQYF.

This chain uses TRBV4-2 with TRBJ1-1, with no clear D. There are 14 residues in the CDR3. Trimming pared 1 base from V and 1 base from J, leaving 7 bases between. Looked up from germline, CDR1 is LGHNA and CDR2 is YNFKEQ. The CDR3 DNA reads as TGTGCCAGCAGCCAAGGGGTAAGGAACACTGAAGCTTTCTTT. Translation: CASSQGVRNTEAFF.

This clone was seen more than once but under ten times. The junction departs from the called germline gene at one end, perhaps through a read error. The chain couples TRBV6-6 to TRBJ2-7, with TRBD1 identical over 12 bases. CDR1 is MNHNY and CDR2 is SVGAGI in the germline V gene (reference sequence). This CDR3 has 12 amino acids. CDR3 nucleotides: TGTGCCAGCAGTTACGGGACAGGGGGCGACCACTTC. The encoded protein is CASSYGTGGDHF.

The rearrangement joins TRBV4-3 to TRBJ2-3, with 7 bases that match TRBD2. CDR3 length: 16 amino acids. Per the germline V gene, CDR1 is LGHNA and CDR2 is YSLEER. Trimming cost V 4 bases and J 3 bases; bases outside gene matches: 10. Written as DNA, the CDR3 is TGCGCCAGCAGCCCTCAAGCGGCGCGGGGGACAGATACGCAGTATTTT. Residues: CASSPQAARGTDTQYF.

This clone was counted at least ten times. The V call is TRBV7-2, the J call TRBJ1-4; D gene unclear. Trimming took 6 bases from V and 7 from J, leaving 6 bases between them. This CDR3 comprises 11 residues. Germline CDR1 and CDR2: SGHTA and FQGNSA. The CDR3 spells CASREGEKLFF. The DNA of the CDR3 is TGTGCCAGCAGGGAGGGTGAAAAACTGTTTTTT.

This sequence joins TRBV5-6 and TRBJ2-5; 12 nucleotides agree with TRBD1. Germline-derived CDR1 and CDR2 are SGHDT and YYEEEE. J gave up 1 base and V 0 bases, and 1 base lay outside the gene matches. This CDR3 region has 16 residues. The CDR3 region is CASSLGDRGLQETQYF. The CDR3 DNA follows: TGTGCCAGCAGCTTGGGGGACAGGGGGCTCCAAGAGACCCAGTACTTC.

This clone was counted only a few times. This chain joins TRBV30 and TRBJ2-2; TRBD1 might be the D (6 bases). Germline CDR1 is GTSNPN and CDR2 is SVGIG (reference sequence). This CDR3 spans 14 amino acids. Between the trimmed V and J ends, which lost 4 bases and 1 base, there was a span of 10 bases. The chain's CDR3 is CAWKQGKNTGELFF. The CDR3 bases are TGTGCCTGGAAACAGGGCAAGAACACCGGGGAGCTGTTTTTT.

This clone turned up a few times. This chain links TRBV4-3 with TRBJ2-7; 9 bases map to TRBD1. This CDR3 has 16 amino acids. Germline trimming cut 0 bases from V and 4 bases from J; bases unmatched to any gene: 7. CDR1 is LGHNA, CDR2 YSLEER, per germline. CDR3 in DNA: TGCGCCAGCAGCCAAGATCTGGGGACAGGGCTTTACGAGCAGTACTTC. Its protein is CASSQDLGTGLYEQYF.

This clone was detected only a few times. J is TRBJ2-3 and V is TRBV11-2; TRBD2 matches 9 bases. With V trimmed by 1 base and J by 10 bases, 9 bases remained unmatched. The germline CDR1 and CDR2 sequences are SGHAT and FQNNGV. The CDR3 runs to 15 residues. The CDR3 region is CASSLAVAGETSQYF. Here the CDR3 DNA reads TGTGCCAGCAGCTTAGCTGTAGCGGGAGAAACTTCGCAGTATTTT.

In its sample, this clone was seen a few times. J is TRBJ2-5 and V is TRBV5-4, with 7 bases fitting TRBD2. After removal of 2 bases from V and 3 bases from J, the junction contained 7 bases not matched to a gene. Germline assignment: CDR1 SGHNT and CDR2 YYREEE (reference sequence). This CDR3 comprises 15 residues. The CDR3 DNA is TGTGCCAGCAGCTTTGGGAGGGAAGGAAAAGAGACCCAGTACTTC. It encodes CASSFGREGKETQYF.